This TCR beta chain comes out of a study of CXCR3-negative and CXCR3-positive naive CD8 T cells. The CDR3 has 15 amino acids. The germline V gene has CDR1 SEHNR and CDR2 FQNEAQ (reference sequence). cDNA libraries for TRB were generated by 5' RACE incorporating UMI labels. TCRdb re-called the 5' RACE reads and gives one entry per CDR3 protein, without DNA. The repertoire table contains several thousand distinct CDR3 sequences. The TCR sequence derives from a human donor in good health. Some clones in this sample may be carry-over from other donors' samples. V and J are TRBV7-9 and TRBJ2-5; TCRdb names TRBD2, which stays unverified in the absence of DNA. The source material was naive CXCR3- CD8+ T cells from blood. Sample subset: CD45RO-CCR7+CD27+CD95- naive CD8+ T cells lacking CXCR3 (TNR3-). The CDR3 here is CASSLVSVLAETQYF.